These 2 T cell receptor beta chains originate from one sample sequenced in a study of blood T cells in healthy people across ages. It was with a sample-barcoded 5' primer and a J-beta primer mix that a second PCR of about 6 to 11 cycles was run. Each CDR3 protein is one row after TCRdb ran MiXCR on the 5' RACE reads. The table shows 800,000 to 950,000 distinct CDR3 sequences, with around 48% occurring only once. The specimen was blood. The receptors were sampled from a man in his thirties or forties in good health.

V is TRBV5-1 and J is TRBJ2-7, with a possible D match to TRBD2 (5 bases). The CDR3 contains 14 residues. The ends were cut back, 5 bases at V and 2 bases at J, with 14 bases in the middle. Germline V CDR1 and CDR2: SGHRS, YFSETQ. The CDR3 protein is CASSGITGTYEQYF. CDR3 coding DNA: TGCGCCAGCAGTGGAATTACCGGGACCTACGAGCAGTACTTC.

The sample holds a few counts of this clonotype. The chain carries TRBV3-1 and TRBJ2-5; TRBD2 matches 7 bases. The length of the CDR3 is 15 residues. Germline V lookup: CDR1 LGHDT, CDR2 YNNKEL (reference sequence). V lost 4 bases, J lost 1 base, and 6 bases stayed unmatched. Written as DNA, the CDR3 is TGTGCCAGCAGCCCCCCAGGGAGGGGCCAAGAGACCCAGTACTTC. Translation: CASSPPGRGQETQYF.